These T cell receptor beta chains were read from a single sample in a study of monozygotic twins with inflammatory bowel disease. TCRdb reprocessed the 5' RACE reads and keeps a single row for each CDR3 protein, giving no DNA. The sample has 150,000 to 200,000 distinct CDR3 sequences. The sequenced sample was blood. The source of these receptors is a human donor with ulcerative colitis or Crohn's disease, or a healthy co-twin of an affected twin (not recorded which). Both conserved end residues are part of each CDR3.

j_call | v_call | cdr3_aa
TRBJ2-5 | TRBV12-3/TRBV12-4 | CASRVAGVETQYF
TRBJ1-1 | TRBV5-6 | CASSLKGPLNTEAFF
TRBJ1-5 | TRBV20-1 | CSAGRLGRSDQPQHF
TRBJ2-7 | TRBV6-1 | CASRTTGSYEQYF
TRBJ2-4 | TRBV5-1 | CASSWTGDGDIQYF
TRBJ1-3 | TRBV10-3 | CAISDPTGAGNTIYF
TRBJ2-7 | TRBV5-4 | CASSSGRQTYEQYF
TRBJ2-7 | TRBV12-3/TRBV12-4 | CASTQGYEQYF
TRBJ1-2 | TRBV5-6 | CASSLAYHFLDYGYTF
TRBJ2-3 | TRBV7-2 | CASSPGGVRDTQYF
TRBJ1-1 | TRBV7-2 | CASSFTGLGEAFF
TRBJ1-3 | TRBV20-1 | CSARGLTGPGNTIYF
TRBJ1-2 | TRBV10-3 | CAISDRDGYTF
TRBJ1-1 | TRBV5-1 | CASSLTGVGMNTEAFF
TRBJ2-4 | TRBV12-3/TRBV12-4 | CASSSRGGGNIQYF
TRBJ2-5 | TRBV7-9 | CASSPPVGSQETQYF
TRBJ2-5 | TRBV29-1 | CSVRQRMRETQYF
TRBJ1-4 | TRBV5-1 | CASSLGKQGTTNEKLFF
TRBJ1-4 | TRBV2 | CASSVRPGTAEKLFF
TRBJ2-2 | TRBV5-1 | CASSLTNSNTGELFF
TRBJ1-5 | TRBV6-1 | CASSQGTNANQPQHF
TRBJ1-5 | TRBV2 | CASSVGGSNQPQHF
TRBJ2-2 | TRBV7-2 | CASSSLQGNTGELFF
TRBJ1-1 | TRBV11-1 | CASSLDGRSGGMNTEAFF
TRBJ2-3 | TRBV20-1 | CSAGDSIMQYF
TRBJ2-3 | TRBV30 | CAWINAGGRDTQYF
TRBJ2-2 | TRBV5-1 | CASSLRPNTGELFF
TRBJ2-1 | TRBV5-8 | CASSLGQGYNEQFF
TRBJ1-1 | TRBV6-2/TRBV6-3 | CASSYGTPTEAFF
TRBJ2-1 | TRBV7-2 | CASSSTGTSGYNEQFF
TRBJ1-5 | TRBV20-1 | CSAQDRERTSNQPQHF
TRBJ1-5 | TRBV5-1 | CASSLVGGLNQPQHF
TRBJ2-5 | TRBV7-2 | CASSSRAGQETQYF
TRBJ1-5 | TRBV5-5 | CASSLLPDSNQPQHF
TRBJ1-6 | TRBV5-1 | CASSLDWGYGSPLHF
TRBJ1-5 | TRBV20-1 | CSANRGSGSNQPQHF
TRBJ2-5 | TRBV20-1 | CSARDLGGETQYF
TRBJ1-6 | TRBV7-3 | CASSQEGYSPLHF
TRBJ2-3 | TRBV10-3 | CAISPGPTGGTDTQYF
TRBJ1-1 | TRBV7-9 | CASSWSGGTLNTEAFF
TRBJ2-7 | TRBV20-1 | CSAPGTLREQYF
TRBJ2-5 | TRBV7-2 | CASSFDSGQETQYF
TRBJ1-2 | TRBV5-6 | CASSLGQGYYGYTF
TRBJ1-5 | TRBV14 | CASSLGTGPNQPQHF
TRBJ2-4 | TRBV30 | CAWSVRGDRVGKNIQYF
TRBJ2-4 | TRBV27 | CASSLGISAKNIQYF
TRBJ2-7 | TRBV20-1 | CSARGGLVVYEQYF
TRBJ2-1 | TRBV5-6 | CASSLFWGMDNEQFF
TRBJ1-4 | TRBV7-2 | CASSYGTRGEKLFF
TRBJ1-2 | TRBV2 | CASSEDPPDRVGGYGYTF
TRBJ2-5 | TRBV7-2 | CASSSTGRETQYF
TRBJ2-1 | TRBV15 | CATSKRLGLAGINEQFF